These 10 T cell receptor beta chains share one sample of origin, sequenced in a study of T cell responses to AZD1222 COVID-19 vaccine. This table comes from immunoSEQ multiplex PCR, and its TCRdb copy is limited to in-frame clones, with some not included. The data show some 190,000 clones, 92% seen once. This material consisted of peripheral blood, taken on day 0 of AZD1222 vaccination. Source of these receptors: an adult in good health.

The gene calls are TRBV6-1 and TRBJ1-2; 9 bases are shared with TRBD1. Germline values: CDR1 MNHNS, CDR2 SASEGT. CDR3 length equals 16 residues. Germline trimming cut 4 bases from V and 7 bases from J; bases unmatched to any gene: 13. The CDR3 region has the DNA TGTGCCAGCAGTGGGGAGATGACAGGGGGGGCGTTTGGCTACACCTTC. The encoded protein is CASSGEMTGGAFGYTF.

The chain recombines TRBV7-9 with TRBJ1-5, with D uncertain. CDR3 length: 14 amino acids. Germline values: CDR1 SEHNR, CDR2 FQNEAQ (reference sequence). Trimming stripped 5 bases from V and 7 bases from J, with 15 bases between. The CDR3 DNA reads TGTGCCAGCAGCGAAATTCCGGAGGACCAGCCCCAGCATTTT. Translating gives CASSEIPEDQPQHF.

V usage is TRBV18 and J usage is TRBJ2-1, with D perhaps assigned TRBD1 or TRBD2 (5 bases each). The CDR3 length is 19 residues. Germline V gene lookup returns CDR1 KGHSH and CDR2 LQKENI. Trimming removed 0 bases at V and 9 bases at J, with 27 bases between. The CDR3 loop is CASSPPMRGASLSGIEQFF. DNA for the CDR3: TGTGCCAGCTCACCACCGATGAGGGGCGCGAGTTTAAGTGGGATTGAGCAGTTCTTC.

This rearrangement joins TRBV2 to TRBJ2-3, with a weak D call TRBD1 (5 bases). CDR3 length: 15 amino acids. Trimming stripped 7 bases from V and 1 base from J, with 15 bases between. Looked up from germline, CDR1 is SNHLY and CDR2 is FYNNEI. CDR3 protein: CASKRGSAGTDTQYF. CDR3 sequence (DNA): TGTGCCAGCAAAAGGGGTTCGGCGGGCACAGATACGCAGTATTTT. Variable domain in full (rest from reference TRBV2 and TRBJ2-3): EPEVTQTPSHQVTQMGQEVILRCVPISNHLYFYWYRQILGQKVEFLVSFYNNEISEKSEIFDDQFSVERPDGSNFTLKIRSTKLEDSAMYFCASKRGSAGTDTQYFGPGTRLTVL.

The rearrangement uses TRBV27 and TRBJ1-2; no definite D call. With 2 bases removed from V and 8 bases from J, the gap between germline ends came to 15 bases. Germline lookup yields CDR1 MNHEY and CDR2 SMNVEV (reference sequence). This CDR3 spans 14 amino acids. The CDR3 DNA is TGTGCCAGCAGTTTACGGAGCGGAGGTTGGGGCTACACCTTC. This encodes CASSLRSGGWGYTF.

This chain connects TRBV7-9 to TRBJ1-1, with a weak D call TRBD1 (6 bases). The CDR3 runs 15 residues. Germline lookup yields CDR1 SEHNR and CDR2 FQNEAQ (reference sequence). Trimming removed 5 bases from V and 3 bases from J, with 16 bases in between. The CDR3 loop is CASSPPGGQDTEAFF. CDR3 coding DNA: TGTGCCAGCAGCCCCCCGGGGGGGCAGGACACTGAAGCTTTCTTT.

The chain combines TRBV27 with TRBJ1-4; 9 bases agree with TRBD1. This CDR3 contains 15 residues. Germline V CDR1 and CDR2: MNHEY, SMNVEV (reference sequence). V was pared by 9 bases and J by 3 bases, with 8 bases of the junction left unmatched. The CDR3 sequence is CASRLQGASNEKLFF. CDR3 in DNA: TGTGCCAGTCGCCTACAGGGGGCTTCTAATGAAAAACTGTTTTTT.

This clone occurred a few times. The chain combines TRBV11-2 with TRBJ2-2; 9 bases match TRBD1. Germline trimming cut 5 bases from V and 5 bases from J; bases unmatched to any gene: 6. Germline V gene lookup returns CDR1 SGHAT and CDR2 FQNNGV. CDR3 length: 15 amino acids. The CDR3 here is CASSPGTGQTGELFF. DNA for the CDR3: TGTGCCAGCAGCCCCGGGACAGGGCAAACCGGGGAGCTGTTTTTT.

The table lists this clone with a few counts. As DNA, the CDR3 is TGTGCCACCAGCAGCACTGAATGGGCTGAAGCTTTCTTT. Amino acid sequence: CATSSTEWAEAFF. The V and J genes are TRBV15 and TRBJ1-1, with unresolved D. Germline-derived CDR1 and CDR2 are LNHNV and YYDKDF (reference sequence). Trimming took off 3 bases at V and 6 bases at J, with 11 bases between the two ends. The CDR3 extends over 13 amino acids.

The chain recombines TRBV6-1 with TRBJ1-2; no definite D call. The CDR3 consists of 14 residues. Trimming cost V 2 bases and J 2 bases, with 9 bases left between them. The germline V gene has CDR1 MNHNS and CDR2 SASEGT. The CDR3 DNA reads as TGTGCCAGCAGTGAATCGGGCAGAAACTATGGCTACACCTTC. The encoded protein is CASSESGRNYGYTF.